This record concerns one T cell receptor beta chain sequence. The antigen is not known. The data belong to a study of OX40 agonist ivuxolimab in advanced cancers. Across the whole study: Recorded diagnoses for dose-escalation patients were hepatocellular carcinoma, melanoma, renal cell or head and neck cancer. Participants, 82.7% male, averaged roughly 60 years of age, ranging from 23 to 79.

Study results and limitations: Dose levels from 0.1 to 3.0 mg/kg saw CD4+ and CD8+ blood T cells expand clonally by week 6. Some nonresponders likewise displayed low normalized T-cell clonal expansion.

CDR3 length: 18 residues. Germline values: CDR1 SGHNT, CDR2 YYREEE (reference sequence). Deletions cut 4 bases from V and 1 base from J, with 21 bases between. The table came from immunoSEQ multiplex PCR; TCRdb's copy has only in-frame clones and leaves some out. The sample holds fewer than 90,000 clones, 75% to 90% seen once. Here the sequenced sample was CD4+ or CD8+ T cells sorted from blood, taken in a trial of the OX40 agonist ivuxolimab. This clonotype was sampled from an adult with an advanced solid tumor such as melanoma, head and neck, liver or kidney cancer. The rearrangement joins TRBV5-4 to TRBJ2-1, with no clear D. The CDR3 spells CASSRELRILNSYNEQFF. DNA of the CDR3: TGTGCCAGCAGCCGAGAGCTAAGGATCTTGAATTCCTACAATGAGCAGTTCTTC. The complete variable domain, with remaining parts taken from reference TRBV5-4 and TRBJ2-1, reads ETGVTQSPTHLIKTRGQQVTLRCSSQSGHNTVSWYQQALGQGPQFIFQYYREEENGRGNFPPRFSGLQFPNYSSELNVNALELDDSALYLCASSRELRILNSYNEQFFGPGTRLTVL.